A single TCR beta chain is shown here with its context. This sample is part of a study of T-cell reconstitution after alpha-beta-depleted transplantation in children. The V end lost 0 bases, the J end lost 4 bases, and 15 bases lay between the germline ends. The length of the CDR3 is 16 residues. Germline V gives CDR1 LNHNV, CDR2 YYDKDF (reference sequence). Molecular barcoding with unique molecular identifiers was used for the TCRbeta library. TCRdb itself ran the PCR reads through MiXCR, one entry per CDR3 protein. Of fewer than 750,000 distinct CDR3 sequences detected, under 30% appear once; the ten largest clones hold roughly 14%.

This sequence originates from a boy less than two years old who had a stem cell transplant for acute myeloid leukemia, so the T cells may come from the graft donor. Specimen: PBMCs, mostly from graft donor cells, collected 360 days after TCRalphabeta/CD19-depleted stem cell transplant. This sequence joins TRBV15 and TRBJ1-1; weak D call: TRBD1 (6 bases). CDR3 in DNA: TGTGCCACCAGCAGAGATCCCCAGGGGCTCAGCACTGAAGCTTTCTTT. As protein: CATSRDPQGLSTEAFF.